These T cell receptor beta chains were read from a single sample in a study of blood T cell repertoires in COVID-19. The method was immunoSEQ multiplex PCR; TCRdb's version includes in-frame clones alone and lacks a portion of them. The sample records tens of thousands of clones, around 80% being singletons. Sample: peripheral blood. All receptors derive from an elderly man with acute or convalescent COVID-19. The CDR3 runs from the conserved cysteine through the conserved F or W.

v_gene: TRBV19
CDR3aa: CASKEQGLSFSPLHF

v_gene: TRBV7-8
CDR3aa: CASSLVEQGVGYTF

v_gene: TRBV27
CDR3aa: CASSSGEGGLSGYGYTF

v_gene: TRBV18
CDR3aa: CASSALQGDEQFF

v_gene: TRBV6-6
CDR3aa: CASSPGGGANGANVLTF

v_gene: TRBV4-1
CDR3aa: CASSQEERGYEQYF

v_gene: TRBV4-1
CDR3aa: CASSRWRGEKLFF

v_gene: TRBV3-1/TRBV3-2
CDR3aa: CASDQGLAGDTQYF

v_gene: TRBV5-4
CDR3aa: CASRSQGILNSPLHF

v_gene: TRBV5-5
CDR3aa: CASSVYRGGETQYF

v_gene: TRBV9
CDR3aa: CASSPRQGLLNTEAFF

v_gene: TRBV25-1
CDR3aa: CASTQGTGELFF

v_gene: TRBV29-1
CDR3aa: CSVVVRESTEAFF

v_gene: TRBV5-6
CDR3aa: CASSLDPGEHGYTF

v_gene: TRBV9
CDR3aa: CASSVRRDRESYGYTF

v_gene: TRBV5-1
CDR3aa: CASSLYPGLRSGEQFF

v_gene: TRBV5-5
CDR3aa: CASSWGLLNTEAFF

v_gene: TRBV21-1
CDR3aa: CASSKVEDRSYNQETQYF

v_gene: TRBV18
CDR3aa: CASSGTGGSSYEQYF

v_gene: TRBV29-1
CDR3aa: CSAPEGGTGGTEAFF

v_gene: TRBV4-1
CDR3aa: CASSPMTGYSGNTIYF

v_gene: TRBV5-1
CDR3aa: CASSLASSGGAEDTQYF

v_gene: TRBV7-3
CDR3aa: CASSRQGTPNEQFF

v_gene: TRBV9
CDR3aa: CATSKTGSGEAFF

v_gene: TRBV5-4
CDR3aa: CASSFDGGLQPQHF

v_gene: TRBV5-1
CDR3aa: CASSSQTVTTNEKLFF

v_gene: TRBV2
CDR3aa: CASNWRQSNQPQHF

v_gene: TRBV5-6
CDR3aa: CASSLRGGLTEAFF

v_gene: TRBV11-2
CDR3aa: CASSFLGSNEQFF

v_gene: TRBV19
CDR3aa: CASSMTGGSYNEQFF

v_gene: TRBV6-6
CDR3aa: CASSYSIGGSYGYTF

v_gene: TRBV5-4
CDR3aa: CASSPGLAEYNEQFF

v_gene: TRBV11-3
CDR3aa: CASSKGTGGTDTQYF

v_gene: TRBV5-6
CDR3aa: CASSLGRTGTEAFF

v_gene: TRBV2
CDR3aa: CASSDLGLGQETQYF

v_gene: TRBV5-4
CDR3aa: CASSSGTGGYYGYTF

v_gene: TRBV10-2
CDR3aa: CASSRQGPNYGYTF

v_gene: TRBV20-1
CDR3aa: CSASDSRGARETQYF

v_gene: TRBV12-3/TRBV12-4
CDR3aa: CASSGGGHQPQHF

v_gene: TRBV19
CDR3aa: CASSISGVRELFF

v_gene: TRBV15
CDR3aa: CATSGDRGTNEKLFF

v_gene: TRBV15
CDR3aa: CATSRSPGLSVGELFF

v_gene: TRBV11-1
CDR3aa: CASSSTGIETQYF

v_gene: TRBV20-1
CDR3aa: CSATRTDTQYF